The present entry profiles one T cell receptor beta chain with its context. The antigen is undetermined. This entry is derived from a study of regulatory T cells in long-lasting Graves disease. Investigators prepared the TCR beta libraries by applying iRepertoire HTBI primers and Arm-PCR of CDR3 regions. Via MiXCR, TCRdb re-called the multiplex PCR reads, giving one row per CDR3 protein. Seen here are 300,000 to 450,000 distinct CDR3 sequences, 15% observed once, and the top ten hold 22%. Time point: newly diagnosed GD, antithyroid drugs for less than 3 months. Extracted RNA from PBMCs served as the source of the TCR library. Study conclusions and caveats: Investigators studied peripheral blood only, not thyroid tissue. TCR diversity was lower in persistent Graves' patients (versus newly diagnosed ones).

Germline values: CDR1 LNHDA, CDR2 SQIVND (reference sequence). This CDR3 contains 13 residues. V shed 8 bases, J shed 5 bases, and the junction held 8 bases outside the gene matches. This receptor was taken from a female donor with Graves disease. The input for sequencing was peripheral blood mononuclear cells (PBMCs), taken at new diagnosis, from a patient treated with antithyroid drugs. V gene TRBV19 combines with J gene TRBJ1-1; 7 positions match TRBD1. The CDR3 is CASETGFGTEAFF. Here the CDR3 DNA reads TGTGCCAGTGAGACAGGGTTTGGGACTGAAGCTTTCTTT.